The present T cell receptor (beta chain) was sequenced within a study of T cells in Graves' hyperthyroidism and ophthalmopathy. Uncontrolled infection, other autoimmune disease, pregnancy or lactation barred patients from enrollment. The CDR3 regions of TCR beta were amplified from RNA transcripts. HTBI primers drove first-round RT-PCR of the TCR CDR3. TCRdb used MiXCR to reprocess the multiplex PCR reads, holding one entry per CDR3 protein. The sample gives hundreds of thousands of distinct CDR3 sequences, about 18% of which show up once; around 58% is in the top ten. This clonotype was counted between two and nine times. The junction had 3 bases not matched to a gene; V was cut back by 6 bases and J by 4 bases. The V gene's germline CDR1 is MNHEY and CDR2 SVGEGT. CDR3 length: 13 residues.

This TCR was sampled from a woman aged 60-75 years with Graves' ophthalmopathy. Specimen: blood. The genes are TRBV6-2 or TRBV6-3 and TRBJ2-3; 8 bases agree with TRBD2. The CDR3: CASRIGGADTQYF. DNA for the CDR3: TGTGCCAGCAGAATCGGGGGGGCAGATACGCAGTATTTT.